These 30 T cell receptor beta chains were sequenced from one sample in a study of cytomegalovirus exposure and HLA in healthy donors (dated by TCRdb to the late 2010s). The protocol used for the library was the immunoSEQ multiplex PCR assay. This immuneACCESS table, as held by TCRdb, lists in-frame sequences with V and J called but not all clones. Of the missing ones, under half trace to an unresolved V gene in checked studies; the others have no known cause. Here the sample has about 200,000 clones; more than 75% occur a single time. The leading ten clones occupy more than 1.1% of the sample. The specimen was PBMCs. These receptors came from a woman aged 18-29 years in good health and CMV-seronegative.

The rearrangement links TRBV9 to TRBJ2-3, with D maybe TRBD2 (6 bases). V lost 0 bases to trimming and J lost 5 bases, with 19 bases between them. Germline-derived CDR1 and CDR2 are SGDLS and YYNGEE. CDR3 size: 17 residues. CDR3 region: CASSVATRGPREDTQYF. The DNA for the CDR3 is TGTGCCAGCAGCGTAGCGACGCGGGGTCCCCGGGAAGATACGCAGTATTTT. The complete variable domain, with remaining parts taken from reference TRBV9 and TRBJ2-3, reads DSGVTQTPKHLITATGQRVTLRCSPRSGDLSVYWYQQSLDQGLQFLIQYYNGEERAKGNILERFSAQQFPDLHSELNLSSLELGDSALYFCASSVATRGPREDTQYFGPGTRLTVL.

The chain carries TRBV27 and TRBJ2-2, with 9 bases identical to TRBD2. Germline V gene sequence: CDR1 MNHEY, CDR2 SMNVEV (reference sequence). V gave up 0 bases and J gave up 2 bases; unmatched junction bases: 4. This CDR3 has 17 residues. The CDR3 DNA reads TGTGCCAGCAGTTTATCGCGGGGGGGCCTTAACACCGGGGAGCTGTTTTTT. Amino acid sequence: CASSLSRGGLNTGELFF.

The gene calls are TRBV11-2 and TRBJ1-2, with 9 bases aligning to TRBD1. Germline CDR1 is SGHAT and CDR2 is FQNNGV. The CDR3 consists of 15 residues. J was trimmed by 2 bases and V by 5 bases; bases with no gene match: 6. Here the CDR3 DNA reads TGTGCCAGCAGCAACTACAGGGGGCCGAACTATGGCTACACCTTC. Encoded protein: CASSNYRGPNYGYTF.

V usage is TRBV6-5 and J usage is TRBJ1-3, with a weak D call TRBD1 (5 bases). The CDR3 sequence is 13 residues long. The germline gives CDR1 MNHEY, CDR2 SVGAGI. The V end lost 6 bases, the J end lost 0 bases, and 6 bases lay between the germline ends. The DNA of the CDR3 is TGTGCCAGCAGAGGGGACTCTGGAAACACCATATATTTT. Translation gives CASRGDSGNTIYF.

This clone was detected only once. The CDR3 DNA reads TGTGCCAGCAGCCCGCGAGACAGGGGGTTCAACGAGCAGTACTTC. Its translation: CASSPRDRGFNEQYF. The chain uses TRBV7-9 and TRBJ2-7, with TRBD1 matching over 9 bases. CDR1 is SEHNR, CDR2 FQNEAQ, per germline (reference sequence). This CDR3 spans 15 amino acids. With V trimmed by 5 bases and J by 5 bases, 10 bases remained unmatched.

The V gene is TRBV18, the J gene TRBJ1-1, with D possibly being TRBD1 (6 bases). Germline CDR1 and CDR2: KGHSH and LQKENI. The CDR3 is made up of 15 amino acids. Trimming pared 6 bases from V and 3 bases from J, leaving 17 bases between. The CDR3: CASSLATGVDTEAFF. The CDR3 bases are TGTGCCAGCTCTCTCGCGACAGGAGTGGACACTGAAGCTTTCTTT.

This chain links TRBV7-9 with TRBJ2-7; a possible D gene is TRBD2 (6 bases). V lost 1 base and J lost 5, with 9 bases in between. The CDR3 runs 13 residues. CDR1 and CDR2 (germline): SEHNR, FQNEAQ (reference sequence). The CDR3: CASSLGTIDEQYF. DNA for the CDR3: TGTGCCAGCAGCTTAGGGACTATCGACGAGCAGTACTTC.

This clone appeared a single time. The chain employs TRBV19 and TRBJ1-5; D is possibly TRBD1 (6 bases). Trimming removed 6 bases at V and 5 bases at J, with 14 bases between. Germline V gives CDR1 LNHDA, CDR2 SQIVND (reference sequence). The CDR3 runs to 14 residues. CDR3 nucleotide sequence: TGTGCCAGTAGCTCAGGACAGTTGGATCAGCCCCAGCATTTT. This codes for CASSSGQLDQPQHF.

This chain joins TRBV28 and TRBJ1-1; D unresolved. The CDR3 contains 14 residues. V lost 8 bases to trimming and J lost 3 bases, with 16 bases between them. The germline V gene encodes CDR1 MDHEN and CDR2 SYDVKM. CDR3 DNA sequence: TGTGCCAGCTCCTCCTCCCCCAGGTACACTGAAGCTTTCTTT. It is translated as CASSSSPRYTEAFF.

The V and J genes are TRBV19 and TRBJ2-1; the match to TRBD2 covers 15 bases. This CDR3 is built from 20 residues. The trim removed 1 base at V and 0 bases at J, leaving 7 bases unmatched. Germline V lookup: CDR1 LNHDA, CDR2 SQIVND (reference sequence). CDR3 in DNA: TGTGCCAGTAGTATAGGGGGACTAGCGGGAGGACCTAGCTCCTACAATGAGCAGTTCTTC. Translation: CASSIGGLAGGPSSYNEQFF.

The CDR3 here is CASSSAGTYKRNEQYF. DNA of the CDR3: TGTGCCAGCAGTTCGGCCGGGACATATAAGAGGAACGAGCAGTACTTC. The rearrangement links TRBV28 to TRBJ2-7, with a weak D call TRBD1 (6 bases). V was clipped by 4 bases and J by 5 bases, with 21 bases between them. From germline, CDR1 is MDHEN and CDR2 SYDVKM. The CDR3 contains 16 residues.

This chain joins TRBV6-5 and TRBJ1-5; D ambiguous. Trimming left V 0 bases short and J 6 bases short, with 12 bases between. This CDR3 has 15 residues. The germline gives CDR1 MNHEY, CDR2 SVGAGI. The CDR3 loop is CASSYSPPGGQPQHF. The CDR3 nucleotides are TGTGCCAGCAGTTACTCACCCCCCGGAGGTCAGCCCCAGCATTTT.

The chain recombines TRBV7-9 with TRBJ1-2; the match to TRBD1 covers 11 bases. The ends lost 5 bases at V and 4 bases at J; junction bases unmatched: 6. Germline values: CDR1 SEHNR, CDR2 FQNEAQ (reference sequence). There are 15 residues in the CDR3. The CDR3 reads CASSQDRGRSYGYTF. DNA of the CDR3: TGTGCCAGCAGCCAGGACAGGGGGCGCTCCTATGGCTACACCTTC.

The gene calls are TRBV11-3 and TRBJ2-1; 11 bases map to TRBD2. Losses at the gene ends were 0 bases for V and 6 bases for J; bases not matched to a gene: 1. CDR1 SGHNT and CDR2 YENEEA come from the germline V gene. The CDR3 runs to 15 residues. The CDR3 DNA reads TGTGCCAGCAGCTTAGATAGCGGGGGGGGCAATGAGCAGTTCTTC. It specifies CASSLDSGGGNEQFF.

This clone showed up just a few times. The rearrangement joins TRBV6-1 to TRBJ1-6, with D possibly being TRBD1 (6 bases). The CDR3 runs to 14 residues. The germline gives CDR1 MNHNS, CDR2 SASEGT. The V end was cut by 7 bases, the J end by 7 bases, with 14 bases between. For the CDR3, the DNA is TGTGCCAGCACTACAAGGGGGATCAATTCACCCCTCCACTTT. Amino acids: CASTTRGINSPLHF.

The chain recombines TRBV6-5 with TRBJ2-3, with a tentative D call TRBD1 (5 bases). The CDR3 extends over 14 amino acids. Germline lookup yields CDR1 MNHEY and CDR2 SVGAGI. V was trimmed by 6 bases and J by 2 bases, leaving 12 bases between them. Written as DNA, the CDR3 is TGTGCCAGCAGCAGGACAAAACTCACAGATACGCAGTATTTT. Its protein is CASSRTKLTDTQYF.

This rearrangement joins TRBV5-1 to TRBJ1-2, with a tentative D call TRBD1 (5 bases). V dropped 0 bases and J dropped 4 bases, with 16 bases sitting between them. The CDR3 covers 16 residues. The germline gives CDR1 SGHRS, CDR2 YFSETQ. The CDR3: CASSLAWGGATYGYTF. CDR3 sequence (DNA): TGCGCCAGCAGCTTGGCGTGGGGCGGCGCGACCTATGGCTACACCTTC.

This chain connects TRBV30 to TRBJ1-6; 8 bases are a match to TRBD1. Per the germline V gene, CDR1 is GTSNPN and CDR2 is SVGIG (reference sequence). Trimming at V came to 2 bases and at J to 11 bases, leaving 8 bases not matched to a gene. The CDR3 runs 14 residues. CDR3 residues: CAWSSPGQVPPLHF. CDR3 in DNA: TGTGCCTGGAGTAGCCCGGGACAGGTCCCACCCCTCCACTTT.

This clone is judged medium-sized. The chain carries TRBV25-1 and TRBJ1-1; D is uncertain. Trimming cost V 6 bases and J 0 bases, with 17 bases left between them. There are 16 residues in the CDR3. Germline lookup yields CDR1 MGHDK and CDR2 SYGVNS. CDR3 coding DNA: TGTGCCAGCAGCGACTCGATGAGGCCTCTGAACACTGAAGCTTTCTTT. Its translation: CASSDSMRPLNTEAFF.

DNA of the CDR3: TGTGCCAGCACCCTTCGGGAGAACACTGAAGCTTTCTTT. This codes for CASTLRENTEAFF. The V and J genes are TRBV6-5 and TRBJ1-1, with no clear D. This CDR3 contains 13 residues. The germline CDR1 and CDR2 sequences are MNHEY and SVGAGI. The V and J ends lost 7 bases and 1 base respectively, with 10 bases between them.

This sequence joins TRBV7-2 and TRBJ1-2, with D unresolved. The CDR3 consists of 11 residues. Germline CDR1 SGHTA, CDR2 FQGNSA. Trimming shortened V by 4 bases and J by 13 bases, and 13 bases separated the two germline ends. This CDR3 is CASSSDWGGTF. The CDR3 DNA reads TGTGCCAGCAGCTCCGACTGGGGAGGCACCTTC.

This chain uses TRBV5-5 with TRBJ2-3; possible D gene TRBD1, 6 bases. The germline V gene encodes CDR1 SGHKS and CDR2 YYEKEE (reference sequence). The CDR3 is made up of 16 amino acids. Deletions cut 5 bases from V and 4 bases from J, with 20 bases between. CDR3 nucleotides: TGTGCCAGCAGTTTTACCGGACAGTCGATCGCAGATACGCAGTATTTT. It specifies CASSFTGQSIADTQYF.

This clone was observed a single time. This chain connects TRBV6-5 to TRBJ2-1, with a tentative D call TRBD1 (5 bases). Between the trimmed V and J ends, which lost 9 bases and 3 bases, there was a span of 18 bases. The CDR3 runs 15 residues. Germline loops: CDR1 MNHEY, CDR2 SVGAGI. The CDR3 loop is CASRLDSTFYNEQFF. The CDR3 bases are TGTGCCAGTAGGCTAGACAGTACTTTCTACAATGAGCAGTTCTTC.

The rearrangement uses TRBV7-9 and TRBJ2-2, with TRBD2 matching 7 bases. CDR1 is SEHNR, CDR2 FQNEAQ, per germline (reference sequence). V gave up 2 bases and J gave up 3 bases; unmatched junction bases: 9. This CDR3 contains 17 residues. The CDR3 sequence is CASSLYDGAGDTGELFF. For the CDR3, the DNA is TGTGCCAGCAGCTTATATGATGGGGCGGGGGACACCGGGGAGCTGTTTTTT.

The chain employs TRBV9 and TRBJ2-2; 10 bases line up with TRBD1. This CDR3 has 17 amino acids. Germline CDR1 is SGDLS and CDR2 is YYNGEE. Unmatched junction bases numbered 9, after V lost 3 bases and J lost 4 bases. The CDR3 region is CASSGDRGPSGTGELFF. DNA for the CDR3: TGTGCCAGCAGCGGTGACAGGGGGCCCTCGGGCACCGGGGAGCTGTTTTTT.

In its sample, this clone was seen once. The chain combines TRBV5-1 with TRBJ1-5, with 11 bases fitting TRBD1. Trimming at V came to 4 bases and at J to 2 bases, leaving 8 bases not matched to a gene. Germline assignment: CDR1 SGHRS and CDR2 YFSETQ. The CDR3 extends over 17 amino acids. Here the CDR3 reads CASSPGTGGLGNQPQHF. The CDR3 DNA reads as TGCGCCAGCAGCCCCGGGACAGGGGGTTTGGGCAATCAGCCCCAGCATTTT.

The chain is built from TRBV9 and TRBJ2-2, with unresolved D. With 2 bases removed from V and 0 bases from J, the gap between germline ends came to 5 bases. The CDR3 runs to 14 residues. CDR1 and CDR2 (germline): SGDLS, YYNGEE. CDR3 DNA: TGTGCCAGCAGCGTGTCCGCGAACACCGGGGAGCTGTTTTTT. This sequence encodes CASSVSANTGELFF.

This chain joins TRBV7-2 and TRBJ1-1; D is unresolved. This CDR3 has 15 amino acids. V lost 1 base and J lost 5, with 14 bases in between. Germline V gene data show CDR1 as SGHTA and CDR2 as FQGNSA. The CDR3 DNA is TGTGCCAGCAGCTTAGAAGGACGGGGAGTGACTGAAGCTTTCTTT. The encoded protein is CASSLEGRGVTEAFF.

This clone was seen more than once but under ten times. The chain joins TRBV10-1 to TRBJ1-1; maybe TRBD1 (5 bases). Germline CDR1 reads WNHNN; CDR2 reads SYGVQD (reference sequence). V dropped 6 bases and J dropped 0 bases, with 11 bases sitting between them. The CDR3 loop spans 14 amino acids. CDR3 amino acids: CASRQDTMNTEAFF. The CDR3 nucleotides read TGCGCCAGCAGGCAGGACACCATGAACACTGAAGCTTTCTTT.

This clone was counted a few times. The chain is built from TRBV4-2 and TRBJ2-1; 7 positions match TRBD1. With 4 bases clipped from V and 10 bases from J, the junction kept 7 bases outside the gene matches. CDR1 is LGHNA, CDR2 YNFKEQ, per germline. CDR3 length equals 13 residues. CDR3 nucleotides: TGTGCCAGCAGCCCCACCCCGGACAGGGAGCAGTTCTTC. As protein: CASSPTPDREQFF.